This T cell receptor beta chain comes out of a study of T cell responses to AZD1222 COVID-19 vaccine (dated by TCRdb to the early 2020s). About the investigation overall: AZD1222 recipients given second doses at about 4 weeks or at about 12 weeks were pooled, since spike-specific TCR depth and breadth were not found to differ between the two schedules. TCR sequencing was performed for roughly 240 trial participants, of whom 200 to 220 were given two doses of AZD1222 and some 26 were given two doses of MenACWY control vaccine. Trial participants were enrolled into age subgroups of 18-55, 56-69 and 70-plus years, which contained about 150, 28 and 57 TCR-sequenced participants, respectively.

The time point label, as the study defines it: baseline before first vaccination. The vaccinee samples were drawn from two UK trials, COV001 and COV002, one of which was a single-blind randomized controlled phase 2/3 trial testing AZD1222 (ChAdOx1 nCoV-19) in healthy adults. For TCRbeta chain sequencing, PBMC samples were collected from trial participants at day 0 and at day 28 after the second dose. Overall results and qualifications from the work: Only 5 to 7 AZD1222 recipients were SARS-CoV-2 seropositive at baseline, limiting conclusions about previously exposed vaccinees. In the small 56-69-year group, the increase in depth fell short of significance, most likely because of low power. Epitopes outside the regions mutated in the B.1.351 and B.1.1.7 variants were reportedly recognized by nearly half of the unique spike-specific TCRs. After two AZD1222 doses, both the breadth and the depth of spike-specific TCRs were significantly higher than at day 0 and than in MenACWY recipients. The vaccine-associated CD4 TCRs covered the entire spike protein, and the dominant responses fell in regions 160-218 and 743-854. Because no samples from the day 14 peak response were available, repertoires could be characterized only after the peak T cell response. Most participants were white British and females outnumbered males, and the authors suggested that clonal diversity may have been underestimated.

About this clone: Its antigen is not yet known. The input lacks base qualities; no much larger clone sits a single base away.

From the cysteine through the phenylalanine, the CDR3 covers 17 amino acids. Just the 51-base CDR3 DNA is kept, in frame starting at base 1. The germline V gene (reference sequence) supplies CDR1 SEHNR and CDR2 FQNEAQ. V is trimmed back by 0 bases and J by 8 bases, and the junction contains 13 bases that no gene match accounts for. The CDR3 regions of human TCRbeta chains were analyzed by immunosequencing. On the authors' methods: TCRs in the repertoires were matched against a reference library of SARS-CoV-2-specific TCRs that had been generated with the MIRA antigen-specificity platform. Breadth meant the fraction of unique TCRs that were SARS-CoV-2-associated, whereas depth meant the fraction of total T cells that were SARS-CoV-2-associated. Using the MIRA data, each spike-specific TCR was mapped to the spike region that the TCR reacts to and placed in a CD4 or CD8 class. Log10-transformed breadth and depth values were compared by one-way ANOVA with Sidak's multiple comparisons tests. Held by TCRdb, this immuneACCESS table contains in-frame sequences only and omits some clones. Under half of the omission traces to an unresolved V gene where checked; the cause of the rest is unknown. That table furnishes V, J and clone size, whereas the DNA furnished D and trimming. The sample yields under 170,000 clones; 94% were counted once. The top ten constitute 1.3% of the sample.

This receptor was obtained from an adult in good health. Sequenced here: peripheral blood, sampled on day 0 of AZD1222 vaccination. The chain is made from TRBV7-9 and TRBJ1-3, and TRBD1 aligns with 7 junction nucleotides. The CDR3 region has the sequence CASSLAPTGFRGHTIYF. The DNA sequence is as follows: TGTGCCAGCAGCTTAGCCCCGACAGGGTTCCGCGGTCACACCATATATTTT.